The present TCR beta chain was sequenced within a study of vaccination and CD4 T cells after COVID-19. Sequence data for DNA of cultured CD4+ T cells were generated by the Oncomine TCR Beta short-read assay. It was from cultured CD4+ T cells that genomic DNA was extracted. Each CDR3 protein gets one entry after TCRdb re-called the PCR reads with MiXCR. Among about 16,000 distinct CDR3 sequences listed, 35% to 50% were seen once. Treatment meaning: approximately 11-day PBMC culture with coronavirus spike peptide pools or control peptides (ViraFEST assay). Peptide pool stimulation in ViraFEST expanded antigen-specific T cells, whose TCRs were then sequenced. V was shortened by 6 bases and J by 10 bases, with 16 bases between the two germline ends. CDR3 length: 14 residues. Germline V CDR1 and CDR2: MNHNS, SASEGT. Whole-study results and caveats: Convalescent patients gained a median approximately 90% of their reactive clones only post-vaccination.

This clonotype turned up a few times. Its antigen remains unidentified. The sequencing here drew on CD4+ T cells from blood, cultured in vitro, taken after SARS-CoV-2 vaccination. This TCR was sampled from a human donor who had recovered from COVID-19. This chain joins TRBV6-1 and TRBJ1-6; D gene ambiguous. Here the CDR3 reads CASRQAAIRSPLHF. CDR3 sequence (DNA): TGTGCCAGCAGACAAGCCGCTATTCGGTCACCCCTCCACTTT.